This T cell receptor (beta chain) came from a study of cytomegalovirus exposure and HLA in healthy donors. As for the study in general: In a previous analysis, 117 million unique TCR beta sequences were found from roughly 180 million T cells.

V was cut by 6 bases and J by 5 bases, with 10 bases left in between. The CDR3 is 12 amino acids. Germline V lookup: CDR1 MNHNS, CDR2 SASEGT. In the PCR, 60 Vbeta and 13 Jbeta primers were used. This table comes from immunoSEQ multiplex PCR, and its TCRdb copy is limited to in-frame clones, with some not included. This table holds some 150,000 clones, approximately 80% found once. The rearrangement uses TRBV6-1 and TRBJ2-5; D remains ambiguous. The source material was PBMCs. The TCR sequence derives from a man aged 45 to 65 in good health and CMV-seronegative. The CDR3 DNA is TGTGCCAGCAGCTGGGCAAGGGAGACCCAGTACTTC. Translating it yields CASSWARETQYF.